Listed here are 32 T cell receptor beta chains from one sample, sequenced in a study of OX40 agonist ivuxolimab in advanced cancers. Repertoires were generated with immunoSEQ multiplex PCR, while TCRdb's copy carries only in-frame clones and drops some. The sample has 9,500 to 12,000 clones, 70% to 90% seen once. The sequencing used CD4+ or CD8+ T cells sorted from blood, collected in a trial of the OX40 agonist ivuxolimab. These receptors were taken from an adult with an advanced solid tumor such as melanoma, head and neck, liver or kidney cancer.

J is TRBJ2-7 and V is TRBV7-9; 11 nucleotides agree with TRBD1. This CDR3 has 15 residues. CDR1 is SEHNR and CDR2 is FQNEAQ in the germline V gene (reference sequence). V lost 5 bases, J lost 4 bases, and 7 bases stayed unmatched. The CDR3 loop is CASSTGQGAAYEQYF. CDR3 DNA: TGTGCCAGCAGCACCGGACAGGGGGCTGCGTACGAGCAGTACTTC.

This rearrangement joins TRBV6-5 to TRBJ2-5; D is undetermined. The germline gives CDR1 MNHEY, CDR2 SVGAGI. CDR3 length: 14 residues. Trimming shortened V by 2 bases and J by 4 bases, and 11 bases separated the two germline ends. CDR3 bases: TGTGCCAGCAGTTACATGGGCTTTGGAGAGACCCAGTACTTC. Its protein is CASSYMGFGETQYF.

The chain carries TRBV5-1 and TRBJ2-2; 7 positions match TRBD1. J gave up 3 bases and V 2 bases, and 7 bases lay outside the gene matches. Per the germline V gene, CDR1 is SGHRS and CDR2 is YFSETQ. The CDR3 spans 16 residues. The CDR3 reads CASSFWGTGDTGELFF. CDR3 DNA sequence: TGCGCCAGCAGCTTTTGGGGTACAGGGGACACCGGGGAGCTGTTTTTT.

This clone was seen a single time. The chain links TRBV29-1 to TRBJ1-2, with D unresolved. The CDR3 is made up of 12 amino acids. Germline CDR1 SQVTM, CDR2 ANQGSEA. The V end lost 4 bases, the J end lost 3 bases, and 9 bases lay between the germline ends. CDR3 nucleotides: TGCAGCGTTGTAGCCCAAGACTATGGCTACACCTTC. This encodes CSVVAQDYGYTF.

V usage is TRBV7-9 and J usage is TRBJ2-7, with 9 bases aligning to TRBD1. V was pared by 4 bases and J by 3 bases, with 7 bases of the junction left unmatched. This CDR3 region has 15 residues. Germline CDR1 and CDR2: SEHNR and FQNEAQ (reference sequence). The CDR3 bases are TGTGCCAGCAGCTCCAGGGACAGGGCAGACTACGAGCAGTACTTC. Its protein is CASSSRDRADYEQYF.

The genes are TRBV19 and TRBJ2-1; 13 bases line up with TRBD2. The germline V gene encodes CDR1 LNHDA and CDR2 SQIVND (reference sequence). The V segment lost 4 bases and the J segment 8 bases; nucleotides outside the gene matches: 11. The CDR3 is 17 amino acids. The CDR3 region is CASSTLLLAGGRYEQFF. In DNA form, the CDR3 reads TGTGCCAGTAGTACCCTCCTACTAGCGGGGGGGCGCTATGAGCAGTTCTTC. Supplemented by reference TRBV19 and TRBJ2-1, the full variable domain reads DGGITQSPKYLFRKEGQNVTLSCEQNLNHDAMYWYRQDPGQGLRLIYYSQIVNDFQKGDIAEGYSVSREKKESFPLTVTSAQKNPTAFYLCASSTLLLAGGRYEQFFGPGTRLTVL.

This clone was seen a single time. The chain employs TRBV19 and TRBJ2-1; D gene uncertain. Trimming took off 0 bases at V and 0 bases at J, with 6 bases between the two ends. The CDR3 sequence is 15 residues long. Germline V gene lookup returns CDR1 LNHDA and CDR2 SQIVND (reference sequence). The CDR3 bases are TGTGCCAGTAGTATAGATCGCTCCTCCTACAATGAGCAGTTCTTC. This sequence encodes CASSIDRSSYNEQFF.

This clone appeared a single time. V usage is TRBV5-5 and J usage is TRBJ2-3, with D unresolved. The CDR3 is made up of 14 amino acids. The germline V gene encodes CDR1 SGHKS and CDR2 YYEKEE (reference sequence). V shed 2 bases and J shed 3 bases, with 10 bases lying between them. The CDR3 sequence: CASSLWDLTDTQYF. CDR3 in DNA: TGTGCCAGCAGCTTATGGGATTTAACAGATACGCAGTATTTT.

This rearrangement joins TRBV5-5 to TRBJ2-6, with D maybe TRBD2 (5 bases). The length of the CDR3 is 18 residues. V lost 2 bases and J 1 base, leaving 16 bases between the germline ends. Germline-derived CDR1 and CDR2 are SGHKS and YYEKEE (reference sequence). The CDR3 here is CASSLSGKPTSGANVLTF. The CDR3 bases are TGTGCCAGCAGCTTATCCGGGAAACCGACTTCTGGGGCCAACGTCCTGACTTTC.

The CDR3 sequence is CASSSGQGAREKLFF. DNA for the CDR3: TGTGCCAGCAGCTCAGGACAGGGGGCGAGAGAAAAACTGTTTTTT. The chain links TRBV9 to TRBJ1-4; TRBD1 aligns across 11 bases. The J segment lost 8 bases and the V segment lost 4 bases, leaving 7 bases of the junction unmatched. This CDR3 contains 15 residues. CDR1 and CDR2 (germline): SGDLS, YYNGEE.

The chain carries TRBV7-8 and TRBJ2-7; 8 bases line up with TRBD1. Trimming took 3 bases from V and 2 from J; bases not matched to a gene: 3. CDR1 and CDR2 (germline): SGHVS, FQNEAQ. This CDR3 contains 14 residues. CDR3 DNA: TGTGCCAGCAGCTTCGACAGGGGCCCCTACGAGCAGTACTTC. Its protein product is CASSFDRGPYEQYF.

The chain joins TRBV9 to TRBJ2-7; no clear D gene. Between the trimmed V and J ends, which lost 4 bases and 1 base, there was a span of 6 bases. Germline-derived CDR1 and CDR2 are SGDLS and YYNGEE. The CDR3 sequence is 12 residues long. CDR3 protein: CASSPGSYEQYF. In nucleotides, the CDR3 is TGTGCCAGCAGCCCCGGGTCCTACGAGCAGTACTTC.

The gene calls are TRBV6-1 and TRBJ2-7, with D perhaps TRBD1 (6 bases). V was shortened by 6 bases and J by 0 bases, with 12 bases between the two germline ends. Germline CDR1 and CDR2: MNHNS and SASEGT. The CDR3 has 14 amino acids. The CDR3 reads CASSEWTVSYEQYF. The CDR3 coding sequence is TGTGCCAGCAGCGAGTGGACAGTCTCCTACGAGCAGTACTTC.

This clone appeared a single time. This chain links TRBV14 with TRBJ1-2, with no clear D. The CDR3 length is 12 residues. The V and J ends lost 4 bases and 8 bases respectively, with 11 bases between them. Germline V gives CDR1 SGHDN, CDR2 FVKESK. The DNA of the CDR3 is TGTGCCAGCAGCCCCGAATGGGGAGGCTACACCTTC. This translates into CASSPEWGGYTF.

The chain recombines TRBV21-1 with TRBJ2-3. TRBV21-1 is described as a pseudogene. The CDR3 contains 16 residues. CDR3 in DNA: TGTGCCAGCAGCAAAACCGCCAAGGACCGCACAGATACGCAGTATTTT. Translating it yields CASSKTAKDRTDTQYF.

The CDR3 DNA sequence: TGCGCCAGCAGCTCGAGCGGGGGGCACTACTCCTACAATGAGCAGTTCTTC. This encodes CASSSSGGHYSYNEQFF. The chain is built from TRBV5-1 and TRBJ2-1, with 9 bases aligning to TRBD2. Losses at the gene ends were 3 bases for V and 0 bases for J; bases not matched to a gene: 7. The CDR3 has 17 amino acids. CDR1 and CDR2 (germline): SGHRS, YFSETQ.

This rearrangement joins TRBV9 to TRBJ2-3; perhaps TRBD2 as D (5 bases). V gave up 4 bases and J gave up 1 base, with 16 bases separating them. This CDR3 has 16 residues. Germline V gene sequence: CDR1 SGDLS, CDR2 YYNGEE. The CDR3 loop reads CASSTYGNSGTDTQYF. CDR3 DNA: TGTGCCAGCAGCACCTACGGGAATTCTGGCACAGATACGCAGTATTTT.

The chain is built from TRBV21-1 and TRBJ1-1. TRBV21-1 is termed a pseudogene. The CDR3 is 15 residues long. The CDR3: CAMAGDGPMNTEAFF. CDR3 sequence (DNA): TGTGCCATGGCTGGGGATGGACCGATGAACACTGAAGCTTTCTTT.

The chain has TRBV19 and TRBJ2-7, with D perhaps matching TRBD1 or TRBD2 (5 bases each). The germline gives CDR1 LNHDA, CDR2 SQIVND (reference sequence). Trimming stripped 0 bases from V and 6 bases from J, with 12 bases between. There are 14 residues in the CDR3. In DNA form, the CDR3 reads TGTGCCAGTAGTATAGAAAGAGGGGCTGGCGAGCAGTACTTC. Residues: CASSIERGAGEQYF.

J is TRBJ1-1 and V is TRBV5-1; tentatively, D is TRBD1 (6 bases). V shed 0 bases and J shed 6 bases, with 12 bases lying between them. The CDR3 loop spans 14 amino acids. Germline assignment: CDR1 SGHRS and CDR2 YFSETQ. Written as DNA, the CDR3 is TGCGCCAGCAGCTTGGGGGGGCATGCCGCTGAAGCTTTCTTT. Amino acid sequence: CASSLGGHAAEAFF.

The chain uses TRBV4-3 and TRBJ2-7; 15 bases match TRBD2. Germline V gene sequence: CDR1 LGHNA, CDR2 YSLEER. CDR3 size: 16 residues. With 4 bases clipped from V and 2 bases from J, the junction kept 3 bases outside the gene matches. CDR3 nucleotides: TGCGCCAGCAGCCCGGGACTAGCGGGAGGAACCTACGAGCAGTACTTC. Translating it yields CASSPGLAGGTYEQYF.

CDR3 bases: TGTGCCAGCACCGCGGGGAAAAGGGGTTATGGCTACACCTTC. Translation gives CASTAGKRGYGYTF. The genes are TRBV21-1 and TRBJ1-2. TRBV21-1 is annotated as a pseudogene. CDR3 length equals 14 residues.

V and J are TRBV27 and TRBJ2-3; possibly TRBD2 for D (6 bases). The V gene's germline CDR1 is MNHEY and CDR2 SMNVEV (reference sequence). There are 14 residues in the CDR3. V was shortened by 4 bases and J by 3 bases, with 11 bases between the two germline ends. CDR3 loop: CASSSSAGTDTQYF. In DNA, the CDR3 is TGTGCCAGCAGTTCCTCTGCGGGGACAGATACGCAGTATTTT.

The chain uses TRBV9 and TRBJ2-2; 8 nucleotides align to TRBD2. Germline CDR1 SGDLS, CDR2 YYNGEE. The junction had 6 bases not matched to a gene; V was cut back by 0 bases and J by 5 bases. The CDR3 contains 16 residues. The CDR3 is CASSVERGLLTGELFF. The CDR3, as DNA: TGTGCCAGCAGCGTAGAGCGGGGGCTACTAACCGGGGAGCTGTTTTTT.

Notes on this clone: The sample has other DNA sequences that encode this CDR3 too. The CDR3 coding sequence is TGCGCCAGCAGCCAAGGGACAGAAAATCAGCCCCAGCATTTT. Encoded protein: CASSQGTENQPQHF. The chain combines TRBV4-3 with TRBJ1-5, with D possibly being TRBD1 (6 bases). The CDR3 consists of 14 residues. Germline V gene data show CDR1 as LGHNA and CDR2 as YSLEER. V lost 1 base and J lost 4, with 8 bases in between.

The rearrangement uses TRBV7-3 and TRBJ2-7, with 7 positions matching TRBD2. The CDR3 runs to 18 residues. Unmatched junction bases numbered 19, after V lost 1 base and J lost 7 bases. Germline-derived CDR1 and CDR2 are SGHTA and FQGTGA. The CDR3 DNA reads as TGTGCCAGCAGCTTAATGGCGGTAAGCGGGGTCCCCACGGGGGAGCAGTACTTC. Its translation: CASSLMAVSGVPTGEQYF.

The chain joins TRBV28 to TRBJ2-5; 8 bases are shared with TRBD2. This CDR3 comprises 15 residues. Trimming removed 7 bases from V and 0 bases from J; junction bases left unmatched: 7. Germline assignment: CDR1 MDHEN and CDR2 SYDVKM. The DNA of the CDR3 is TGTGCCAGCAACTATGACGGGGGGGACCAAGAGACCCAGTACTTC. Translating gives CASNYDGGDQETQYF.

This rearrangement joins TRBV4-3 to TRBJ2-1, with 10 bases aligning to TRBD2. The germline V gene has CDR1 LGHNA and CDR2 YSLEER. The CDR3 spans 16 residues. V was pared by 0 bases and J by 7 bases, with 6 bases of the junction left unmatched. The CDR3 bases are TGCGCCAGCAGCCAAGATTCGCTAGCGGGAGAGAATGAGCAGTTCTTC. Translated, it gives CASSQDSLAGENEQFF.

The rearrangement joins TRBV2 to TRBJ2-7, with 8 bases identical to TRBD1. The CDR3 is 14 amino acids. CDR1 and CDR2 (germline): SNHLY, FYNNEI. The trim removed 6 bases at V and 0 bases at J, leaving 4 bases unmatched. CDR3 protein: CASRTGVTSYEQYF. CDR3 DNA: TGTGCCAGCAGGACAGGGGTCACCTCCTACGAGCAGTACTTC.

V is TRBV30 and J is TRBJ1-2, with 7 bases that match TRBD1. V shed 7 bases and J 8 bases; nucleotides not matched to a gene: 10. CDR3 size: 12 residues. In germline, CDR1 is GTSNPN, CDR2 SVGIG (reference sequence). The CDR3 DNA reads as TGTGCCTCGGACAGGCTAAGCCAAGGCTACACCTTC. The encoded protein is CASDRLSQGYTF.

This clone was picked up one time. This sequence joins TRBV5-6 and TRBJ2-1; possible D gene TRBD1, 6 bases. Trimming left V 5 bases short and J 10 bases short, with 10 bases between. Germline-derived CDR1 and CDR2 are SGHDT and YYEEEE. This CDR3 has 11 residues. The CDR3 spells CASRFDREQFF. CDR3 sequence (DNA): TGTGCCAGCAGGTTTGACAGGGAGCAGTTCTTC.

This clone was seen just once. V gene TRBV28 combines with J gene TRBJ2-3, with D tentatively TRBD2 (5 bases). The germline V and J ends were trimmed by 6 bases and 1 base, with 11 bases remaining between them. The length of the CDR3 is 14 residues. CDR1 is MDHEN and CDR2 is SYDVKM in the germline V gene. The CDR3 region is CASSKDGGTDTQYF. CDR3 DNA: TGTGCCAGCAGCAAAGACGGGGGCACAGATACGCAGTATTTT.